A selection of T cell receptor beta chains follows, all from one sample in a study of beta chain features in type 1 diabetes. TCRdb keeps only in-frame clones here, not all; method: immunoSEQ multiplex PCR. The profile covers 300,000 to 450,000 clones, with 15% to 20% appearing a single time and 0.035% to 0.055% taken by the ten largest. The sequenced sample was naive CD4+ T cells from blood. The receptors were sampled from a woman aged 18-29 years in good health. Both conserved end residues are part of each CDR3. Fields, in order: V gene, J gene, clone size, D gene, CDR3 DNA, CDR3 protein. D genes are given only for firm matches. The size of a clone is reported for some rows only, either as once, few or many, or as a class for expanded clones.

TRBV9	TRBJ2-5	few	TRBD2	TGTGCCAGCAGCGTAGGGGGCCTAGCGGGGGGGCAGGAGACCCAGTACTTC	CASSVGGLAGGQETQYF
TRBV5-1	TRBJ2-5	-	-	TGCGCCAGCAGCTTGAGGACAGCGGTCGGGGAGACCCAGTACTTC	CASSLRTAVGETQYF
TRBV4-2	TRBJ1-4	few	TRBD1	TGTGCCAGCGCCAACCCACAGGGGGAGTTTGAAAAACTGTTTTTT	CASANPQGEFEKLFF
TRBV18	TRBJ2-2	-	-	TGTGCCAGCTCACCCACCAGCGCGAGTAACACCGGGGAGCTGTTTTTT	CASSPTSASNTGELFF
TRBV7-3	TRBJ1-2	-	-	TGTGCCAGCAGCTTATCGAACTGGCGGGGTAACTATGGCTACACCTTC	CASSLSNWRGNYGYTF
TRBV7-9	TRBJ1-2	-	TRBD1	TGTGCCAGCAGCTCGGGACAGGGGCTTGGCTACACCTTC	CASSSGQGLGYTF
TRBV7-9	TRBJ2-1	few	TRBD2	TGTGCCAGCAGCCACCGACGATGGCGGGGGGCCCCCCACAATGAGCAGTTCTTC	CASSHRRWRGAPHNEQFF
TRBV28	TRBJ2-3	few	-	TGTGCCAGCAGTCTAGGACTGGGCGCAGATACGCAGTATTTT	CASSLGLGADTQYF
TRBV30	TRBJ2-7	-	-	TGTGCCTGGAGTCGCGACTCCCCCCACGAGCAGTACTTC	CAWSRDSPHEQYF
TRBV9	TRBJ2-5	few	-	TGTGCCAGCAGCGTAGAACCCGAGGGAGAGACCCAGTACTTC	CASSVEPEGETQYF
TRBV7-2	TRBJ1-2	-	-	TGTGCCAGCAGCCCGACCGGGTATAGCTACACCTTC	CASSPTGYSYTF
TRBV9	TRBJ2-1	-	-	TGTGCCAGCAGCGTAAGGAGCGATGAGCAGTTCTTC	CASSVRSDEQFF
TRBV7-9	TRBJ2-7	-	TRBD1	TGTGCCAGCACGGGACAGGGCCACGAGCAGTACTTC	CASTGQGHEQYF